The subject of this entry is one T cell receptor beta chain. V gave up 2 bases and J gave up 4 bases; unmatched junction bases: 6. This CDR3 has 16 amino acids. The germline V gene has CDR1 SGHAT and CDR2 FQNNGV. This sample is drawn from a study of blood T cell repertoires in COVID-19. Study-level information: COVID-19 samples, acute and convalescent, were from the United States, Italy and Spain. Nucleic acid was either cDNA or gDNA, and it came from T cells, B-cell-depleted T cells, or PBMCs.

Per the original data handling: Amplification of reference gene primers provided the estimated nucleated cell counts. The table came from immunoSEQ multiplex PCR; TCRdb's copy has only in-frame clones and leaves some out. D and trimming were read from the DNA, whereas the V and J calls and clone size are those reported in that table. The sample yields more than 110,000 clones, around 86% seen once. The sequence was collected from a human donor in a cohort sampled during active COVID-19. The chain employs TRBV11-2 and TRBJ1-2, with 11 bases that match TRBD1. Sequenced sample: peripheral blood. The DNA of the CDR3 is TGTGCCAGCAGCTTATGGACAGGGGGCCCCGGCTATGGCTACACCTTC. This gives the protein CASSLWTGGPGYGYTF.